This passage covers 20 T cell receptor beta chains from one sample sequenced in a study of blood T cell repertoires in COVID-19. TCRdb's copy holds only in-frame clones and misses some; the assay was immunoSEQ multiplex PCR. The sample has 7,900 or so clones, about 84% seen once. Sequencing was performed on peripheral blood. The receptors originated from a human donor in a cohort sampled during active COVID-19.

The chain employs TRBV7-9 and TRBJ2-3; D possibly corresponds to TRBD2 (5 bases). The V end was cut by 5 bases, the J end by 5 bases, with 11 bases between. The germline V gene has CDR1 SEHNR and CDR2 FQNEAQ (reference sequence). The CDR3 runs 13 residues. The CDR3, as DNA: TGTGCCAGCAGCGTTCGACTAAGAGATACGCAGTATTTT. Translation: CASSVRLRDTQYF.

The CDR3 DNA is TGTGCCAGCAGTTACAGGAACAGGGGCTATGCTTTCTTT. It specifies CASSYRNRGYAFF. This rearrangement joins TRBV6-5 to TRBJ1-1; the match to TRBD1 covers 7 bases. Germline V gene sequence: CDR1 MNHEY, CDR2 SVGAGI. The CDR3 runs to 13 residues. Trimming removed 2 bases from V and 11 bases from J; junction bases left unmatched: 8.

The chain combines TRBV4-1 with TRBJ1-5; 7 bases are shared with TRBD1. J lost 6 bases, V lost 0 bases, and 8 bases had no gene match. CDR3 size: 16 residues. The germline V gene encodes CDR1 MGHRA and CDR2 YSYEKL. As DNA, the CDR3 is TGCGCCAGCAGCCAAGAAGTCAGGGGGTATGTTCAGCCCCAGCATTTT. It codes for CASSQEVRGYVQPQHF.

The gene calls are TRBV6-6 and TRBJ2-7; 7 bases line up with TRBD2. The CDR3 contains 16 residues. Losses at the gene ends were 6 bases for V and 5 bases for J; bases not matched to a gene: 16. Germline CDR1 MNHNY, CDR2 SVGAGI (reference sequence). CDR3 loop: CASRRDASGAGDEQYV. The CDR3 DNA follows: TGTGCCAGCAGAAGGGACGCAAGCGGGGCTGGTGACGAGCAGTACGTC.

The J gene is TRBJ2-7, the V gene TRBV12-3 or TRBV12-4, with D possibly matching TRBD1 (6 bases). Trimming stripped 7 bases from V and 4 bases from J, with 11 bases between. The CDR3 extends over 12 amino acids. The CDR3 DNA follows: TGTGCCAGCACTCAGGACAGTTACGAGCAGTACTTC. Amino acid sequence: CASTQDSYEQYF.

The chain carries TRBV4-1 and TRBJ2-5, with 9 nucleotides matching TRBD2. The germline gives CDR1 MGHRA, CDR2 YSYEKL. The J segment lost 5 bases and the V segment lost 6 bases, leaving 10 bases of the junction unmatched. The CDR3 is 15 residues long. This CDR3 reads CASRQTSGGRETQYF. For the CDR3, the DNA is TGCGCCAGCAGACAGACTAGCGGAGGGAGGGAGACCCAGTACTTC.

V gene TRBV2 combines with J gene TRBJ2-6, with D maybe TRBD2 (5 bases). V gave up 7 bases and J gave up 4 bases, with 17 bases separating them. The CDR3 has 16 amino acids. CDR1 is SNHLY, CDR2 FYNNEI, per germline. The CDR3 bases are TGTGCCAGCACTCCTAACGGGGTGACCGGGGCCAACGTCCTGACTTTC. Translated: CASTPNGVTGANVLTF.

The CDR3 coding sequence is TGCGCCAGCAGCTTGTCGCCAGGGGGAGCTTTCTTT. Its translation: CASSLSPGGAFF. The rearrangement links TRBV5-1 to TRBJ1-1, with 7 bases that match TRBD1. Germline assignment: CDR1 SGHRS and CDR2 YFSETQ. There are 12 residues in the CDR3. V shed 1 base, J shed 10 bases, and the junction held 4 bases outside the gene matches.

The V gene is TRBV11-3, the J gene TRBJ2-7; TRBD1 is a possible D gene (6 bases). CDR1 SGHNT and CDR2 YENEEA come from the germline V gene. There are 14 residues in the CDR3. Trimming took 2 bases from V and 5 from J, leaving 13 bases between them. The CDR3 DNA follows: TGTGCCAGCAGCTTACCAGGGCACAGGGACGAGCAGTACGTC. Residues: CASSLPGHRDEQYV.

This chain uses TRBV11-3 with TRBJ2-3, with D possibly TRBD1 on 6 matching bases. CDR1 is SGHNT, CDR2 YENEEA, per germline. The CDR3 runs to 15 residues. V was clipped by 5 bases and J by 2 bases, with 14 bases between them. The CDR3 loop reads CASSLFGTLTDTQYF. DNA of the CDR3: TGTGCCAGCAGCCTTTTCGGGACACTCACAGATACGCAGTATTTT.

This clone was counted between two and nine times. The rearrangement links TRBV6-6 to TRBJ2-1; tentatively, D is TRBD2 (5 bases). CDR3 length equals 15 residues. Germline loops: CDR1 MNHNY, CDR2 SVGAGI (reference sequence). V was pared by 6 bases and J by 1 base, with 13 bases between. Here the CDR3 DNA reads TGTGCCAGCAGCCTGTTAGGCGGGTCCTACAATGAGCAGTTCTTC. It encodes CASSLLGGSYNEQFF.

V gene TRBV29-1 combines with J gene TRBJ2-3, with a weak D call TRBD1 (6 bases). Germline assignment: CDR1 SQVTM and CDR2 ANQGSEA. Trimming took off 4 bases at V and 0 bases at J, with 14 bases between the two ends. CDR3 size: 15 residues. The chain's CDR3 is CSVGDRKLSTDTQYF. DNA of the CDR3: TGCAGCGTTGGTGACAGGAAACTAAGCACAGATACGCAGTATTTT.

This clone has a single count. The chain employs TRBV5-5 and TRBJ2-7; no clear D. Looked up from germline, CDR1 is SGHKS and CDR2 is YYEKEE (reference sequence). The CDR3 sequence is 12 residues long. Between the trimmed V and J ends, which lost 5 bases and 5 bases, there was a span of 11 bases. The CDR3 here is CASSGTLNEQYF. CDR3 sequence (DNA): TGTGCCAGCAGTGGCACCCTCAACGAGCAGTACTTC.

The rearrangement links TRBV6-7 to TRBJ1-3; a possible D gene is TRBD1 (6 bases). TRBV6-7 is known as an ORF, though its function is uncertain. Trimming stripped 2 bases from V and 2 bases from J, with 16 bases between. CDR3 size: 17 residues. The CDR3 sequence is CASSYPKGGAAGNTIYF. The CDR3 nucleotides are TGTGCCAGCAGTTACCCAAAGGGGGGGGCCGCTGGAAACACCATATATTTT.

The chain carries TRBV7-3 and TRBJ1-3; D is unclear. The CDR3 totals 17 residues. The V and J ends lost 1 base and 0 bases respectively, with 13 bases between them. Germline loops: CDR1 SGHTA, CDR2 FQGTGA. The CDR3 reads CASSLRGGINSGNTIYF. The CDR3, as DNA: TGTGCCAGCAGCTTAAGAGGAGGAATCAACTCTGGAAACACCATATATTTT.

The chain links TRBV19 to TRBJ2-4, with 7 bases identical to TRBD2. CDR1 and CDR2 from the germline V gene are LNHDA and SQIVND (reference sequence). The CDR3 runs to 17 residues. V lost 6 bases and J lost 1; bases outside the gene matches: 12. This CDR3 is CASSRVGTNGAKNIQYF. DNA of the CDR3: TGTGCCAGTAGCCGGGTCGGGACTAATGGGGCCAAAAACATTCAGTACTTC.

The CDR3 loop reads CASSVEGPGFYEQYF. For the CDR3, the DNA is TGTGCCAGCAGCGTAGAAGGCCCAGGGTTCTACGAGCAGTACTTC. The chain employs TRBV9 and TRBJ2-7, with a tentative D call TRBD1 (5 bases). V lost 0 bases, J lost 3 bases, and 13 bases lay in between. CDR3 length equals 15 residues. Germline CDR1 reads SGDLS; CDR2 reads YYNGEE.

The genes are TRBV11-2 and TRBJ1-2, with a tentative D call TRBD1 (6 bases). Germline CDR1 is SGHAT and CDR2 is FQNNGV. Trimming removed 1 base from V and 7 bases from J, with 13 bases in between. This CDR3 is 14 amino acids long. CDR3 loop: CASSLAGGQGGYTF. The CDR3 DNA sequence: TGTGCCAGCAGCTTAGCGGGGGGCCAAGGTGGCTACACCTTC.

The CDR3 bases are TGTGCCAGCAGCCAGGGCGGAACAGGGGTACCAGATACGCAGTATTTT. This gives the protein CASSQGGTGVPDTQYF. This chain uses TRBV3-1 (or the pseudogene TRBV3-2) with TRBJ2-3; 7 bases line up with TRBD1. The V gene end was trimmed by 3 bases and the J gene end by 4 bases; junction bases not matched to a gene: 10. Per the germline V gene, CDR1 is LGHDT and CDR2 is YNNKEL (reference sequence). This CDR3 comprises 16 residues.

V gene TRBV19 combines with J gene TRBJ1-4; 7 nucleotides line up with TRBD1. The CDR3 totals 15 residues. Germline-derived CDR1 and CDR2 are LNHDA and SQIVND (reference sequence). Trimming removed 5 bases from V and 8 bases from J; junction bases left unmatched: 11. This chain's CDR3 is CASSPNRGRSEKLFF. In DNA form, the CDR3 reads TGTGCCAGTAGTCCAAACAGGGGTCGGTCGGAAAAACTGTTTTTT.